Each of the 18 T cell receptor beta chains below was sequenced from the same sample in a study of T-cell memory formation after mild COVID-19. Via MiXCR, TCRdb re-called the 5' RACE reads, giving one row per CDR3 protein. The sample lists over 350,000 distinct CDR3 sequences, 20% to 30% occurring once. The specimen sequenced was PBMCs or a T cell subset sorted from them (not recorded which). The receptors originated from an adult woman who had mild COVID-19 (a few samples of this study predate the infection). Cell type and time point are not known.

The V gene is TRBV9, the J gene TRBJ2-3, with 9 bases aligning to TRBD2. Trimming cost V 0 bases and J 4 bases; bases outside gene matches: 6. The CDR3 loop spans 16 amino acids. Germline CDR1 and CDR2: SGDLS and YYNGEE. The CDR3 protein is CASSVGPAGGADTQYF. In DNA form, the CDR3 reads TGTGCCAGCAGCGTAGGCCCCGCGGGAGGGGCAGATACGCAGTATTTT.

This clonotype appeared a few times. V and J are TRBV20-1 and TRBJ2-2, with TRBD2 matching over 11 bases. Per germline, CDR1 DFQATT and CDR2 SNEGSKA (reference sequence). The CDR3 is 19 amino acids. The ends lost 4 bases at V and 5 bases at J; junction bases unmatched: 18. In DNA, the CDR3 is TGCAGTGCTACCAAAGAAGGAGTAGCGGGGGGGCCGTGGACCGGGGAGCTGTTTTTT. This gives the protein CSATKEGVAGGPWTGELFF.

This chain uses TRBV2 with TRBJ2-1, with a weak D call TRBD2 (6 bases). Germline assignment: CDR1 SNHLY and CDR2 FYNNEI. V lost 7 bases to trimming and J lost 6 bases, with 19 bases between them. The CDR3 contains 15 residues. CDR3 region: CASTRDFSASNEQFF. The CDR3 DNA is TGTGCCAGCACGCGGGACTTCTCGGCCTCCAATGAGCAGTTCTTC.

This clonotype has more than one count but fewer than ten. This chain uses TRBV27 with TRBJ2-7; possible D gene TRBD1, 6 bases. Germline lookup yields CDR1 MNHEY and CDR2 SMNVEV (reference sequence). The ends were cut back, 6 bases at V and 3 bases at J, with 18 bases in the middle. CDR3 length: 15 residues. Here the CDR3 DNA reads TGTGCCAGCAGCCGTACAAGGACAGCCAACTACGAGCAGTACTTC. Protein sequence: CASSRTRTANYEQYF.

This clonotype was found a few times. The V call is TRBV9, the J call TRBJ2-1; 7 positions match TRBD2. Unmatched junction bases numbered 14, after V lost 4 bases and J lost 7 bases. Germline values: CDR1 SGDLS, CDR2 YYNGEE. This CDR3 has 16 residues. The CDR3 region has the DNA TGTGCCAGCAGCCCCCCCACTAGCGAGAGAGGTAATGAGCAGTTCTTC. Translating gives CASSPPTSERGNEQFF.

The chain carries TRBV6-5 and TRBJ2-7; 7 positions agree with TRBD2. CDR1 is MNHEY, CDR2 SVGAGI, per germline. After removal of 8 bases from V and 4 bases from J, the junction contained 11 bases not matched to a gene. The CDR3 runs to 14 residues. The CDR3, as DNA: TGTGCCAGCGCCCTAGAGCGGGGATCGTACGAGCAGTACTTC. Its translation: CASALERGSYEQYF.

The table lists this clonotype with a few counts. The CDR3 region is CASSTTGTLSSYNEQFF. The DNA of the CDR3 is TGTGCCAGTAGTACCACCGGGACTTTGAGCTCCTACAATGAGCAGTTCTTC. The gene calls are TRBV19 and TRBJ2-1; D is perhaps TRBD2 (6 bases). CDR3 length: 17 residues. From germline, CDR1 is LNHDA and CDR2 SQIVND (reference sequence). Trimming took off 4 bases at V and 0 bases at J, with 16 bases between the two ends. Based on the CDR3 plus reference TRBV19 and TRBJ2-1, the full variable domain is DGGITQSPKYLFRKEGQNVTLSCEQNLNHDAMYWYRQDPGQGLRLIYYSQIVNDFQKGDIAEGYSVSREKKESFPLTVTSAQKNPTAFYLCASSTTGTLSSYNEQFFGPGTRLTVL.

The chain links TRBV10-2 to TRBJ1-1; 7 positions match TRBD1. Germline V gene sequence: CDR1 WSHSY, CDR2 SAAADI. The CDR3 covers 15 residues. Trimming took 3 bases from V and 3 from J; bases not matched to a gene: 7. Here the CDR3 reads CASSDLTGQYTEAFF. CDR3 in DNA: TGCGCCAGCAGTGACTTAACGGGACAGTACACTGAAGCTTTCTTT.

This chain links TRBV7-2 with TRBJ2-7, with D unresolved. Between the trimmed V and J ends, which lost 0 bases and 4 bases, there was a span of 13 bases. Germline V gene data show CDR1 as SGHTA and CDR2 as FQGNSA. CDR3 size: 15 residues. CDR3 sequence: CASSLASLAEYEQYF. The CDR3 DNA is TGTGCCAGCAGCTTAGCCTCTCTCGCCGAGTACGAGCAGTACTTC.

In its sample, this clonotype was seen a few times. This chain connects TRBV6-5 to TRBJ2-3, with 8 bases lining up with TRBD2. Germline lookup yields CDR1 MNHEY and CDR2 SVGAGI. With V trimmed by 7 bases and J by 8 bases, 11 bases remained unmatched. The CDR3 loop spans 14 amino acids. The CDR3 sequence is CASNPGGIPATQYF. In nucleotides, the CDR3 is TGTGCCAGCAACCCGGGAGGGATTCCGGCTACGCAGTATTTT.

V and J are TRBV19 and TRBJ1-1, with D tentatively TRBD1 (5 bases). The CDR3 has 13 amino acids. Trimming removed 6 bases at V and 3 bases at J, with 11 bases between. Germline values: CDR1 LNHDA, CDR2 SQIVND (reference sequence). The CDR3 protein is CASSIQVDTEAFF. DNA of the CDR3: TGTGCCAGTAGCATACAGGTAGACACTGAAGCTTTCTTT.

This rearrangement joins TRBV5-6 to TRBJ1-6; the D is unclear. CDR3 length: 16 amino acids. Trimming stripped 4 bases from V and 11 bases from J, with 22 bases between. Germline V gives CDR1 SGHDT, CDR2 YYEEEE. The CDR3 nucleotides are TGTGCCAGCAGCGAACCCTGGACCGAACTCTCCCCACCCCTCCACTTT. It codes for CASSEPWTELSPPLHF.

This clonotype was counted only a few times. CDR3 nucleotides: TGTGCCAGCAGCAACCGGGACAGGGGGTTGTACGAGCAGTACTTC. Amino acid sequence: CASSNRDRGLYEQYF. This chain connects TRBV5-5 to TRBJ2-7; 11 nucleotides agree with TRBD1. The CDR3 has 15 residues. Germline CDR1 is SGHKS and CDR2 is YYEKEE (reference sequence). Trimming took 4 bases from V and 4 from J; bases not matched to a gene: 7.

This chain connects TRBV5-1 to TRBJ1-2, with D perhaps TRBD1 (5 bases). Per the germline V gene, CDR1 is SGHRS and CDR2 is YFSETQ. The V gene lost 4 bases and the J gene lost 4 bases, with 17 bases spanning the gap. The CDR3 is 15 amino acids. The CDR3 region has the DNA TGCGCCAGCAGCCCGGAAACCGGGACGCCCTATGGCTACACCTTC. It codes for CASSPETGTPYGYTF.

In its sample, this clonotype was seen a few times. This chain uses TRBV7-9 with TRBJ2-5, with D perhaps TRBD1 (6 bases). The germline gives CDR1 SEHNR, CDR2 FQNEAQ (reference sequence). V was clipped by 6 bases and J by 2 bases, with 10 bases between them. This CDR3 spans 13 amino acids. Here the CDR3 DNA reads TGTGCCAGCAGGGGACAACTTCAAGAGACCCAGTACTTC. It codes for CASRGQLQETQYF.

This clonotype was observed a handful of times. V gene TRBV7-9 combines with J gene TRBJ1-1; TRBD1 is a possible D gene (6 bases). The CDR3 extends over 12 amino acids. V gave up 5 bases and J gave up 9 bases, with 13 bases separating them. CDR1 is SEHNR and CDR2 is FQNEAQ in the germline V gene (reference sequence). CDR3 loop: CASSPTGSKAFF. The CDR3 DNA is TGTGCCAGCAGCCCCACAGGGTCTAAAGCTTTCTTT.

V usage is TRBV24-1 and J usage is TRBJ2-3; TRBD2 aligns across 7 bases. CDR3 length: 16 amino acids. The germline gives CDR1 KGHDR, CDR2 SFDVKD. Losses at the gene ends were 0 bases for V and 6 bases for J; bases not matched to a gene: 8. DNA of the CDR3: TGTGCCACCAGTGATTTGAAGCGGGGCCGCCCCGATACGCAGTATTTT. Its protein is CATSDLKRGRPDTQYF.

The V gene is TRBV30, the J gene TRBJ2-7; D is unclear. The V end was cut by 0 bases, the J end by 3 bases, with 12 bases between. CDR1 is GTSNPN and CDR2 is SVGIG in the germline V gene (reference sequence). CDR3 length: 14 amino acids. CDR3 DNA: TGTGCCTGGAGTGTAAAAGCAGCGATCTACGAGCAGTACTTC. It specifies CAWSVKAAIYEQYF.